This note documents a single T cell receptor (beta chain) sequence. No cognate antigen has been identified for it. Per-nucleotide qualities are absent, and no much larger clonotype sits a single base away. This entry comes from a study of regulatory T cells (dated by TCRdb to the late 2010s). Looking at the study overall: Between CD3G-deficient patients and healthy controls, the study compared T-cell receptor beta repertoires in sorted regulatory T cells, conventional CD4+ T cells and CD8+ T cells. Broad study findings and their caveats: Restricted unique TRB V-J pairs and skewed V and J gene usage were observed in patient repertoires, most markedly in regulatory T cells. Enrichment for hydrophobic residues at CDR3 positions 6 and 7 was found in conventional CD4+ T cells from CD3G-deficient patients, suggesting more self-reactive specificities.

The multiplex PCR relied on 52 forward TRBV primers and 13 reverse TRBJ primers, and amplification bias was corrected through assay-based and computational methods. Within the immunoSEQ assay, multiplex PCR amplified rearranged TRB loci from genomic DNA. An Illumina HiSeq platform was used to sequence the TRB amplicons. The published analysis was carried out like this. Custom algorithms error-filtered the raw sequences and aligned the raw sequences to reference gene sequences, after which the immunoSEQ online tools were used for analysis. Productive and nonproductive TRB rearrangement frequencies were evaluated among both unique and total sequences. The likelihood of self-reactivity was estimated by examining two features, hydrophobicity and amino acid composition, of TRB CDR3 positions 6 and 7. Group comparisons used t tests, Mann-Whitney tests or two-way ANOVA run in Prism software. TCRdb took this table from immuneACCESS and kept in-frame rearrangements with V and J called. Such tables lack part of the clones; where checked against another copy, unresolved V genes explain under half of the gap, and the rest is unexplained. That table supplies the V and J calls and clone size; D and trimming were determined from the DNA. The sample table contains 32,000 or so clones; only one count was recorded for roughly 92% of them. The ten biggest clones cover 1.5% to 1.8% of the sample.

The CDR3 measures 16 amino acids from cysteine to phenylalanine. Kept here is only the CDR3 DNA, which spans 48 bases and is read in frame from base 1. For CDR1 and CDR2, the germline V gene (reference sequence) lists PRHDT and FYEKMQ. Clipping removes 4 bases from V and 0 bases from J, with 5 as the unmatched junction base count. All CD3G-deficient patients had evidence of autoimmunity, which was more severe in two of the patients. Patients were tested at ages ranging from 2 to 39 years, and reduced naive and increased memory CD4+ and CD8+ T-cell proportions were found in the patients. CD4+ cells were FACS-sorted into CD25-high CD127-low regulatory T cells and CD25-low CD127-high conventional CD4+ T cells. About six individuals with CD3G deficiency were included in the patient group. An international network of physicians spanning the United States, Europe and Asia provided the patient samples and clinical data. Ficoll density separation was used to isolate peripheral blood mononuclear cells.

The chain was built from TRBV13 and TRBJ1-3; the central 8 bases match TRBD1. The sequence was collected from a person under 30 with CD3G deficiency. The sample taken for sequencing was conventional CD4+ T cells sorted from blood. This receptor has the CDR3 CASSSGDRLSGNTIYF. The sequenced DNA: TGTGCCAGCAGCTCCGGGGACAGGCTCTCTGGAAACACCATATATTTT.